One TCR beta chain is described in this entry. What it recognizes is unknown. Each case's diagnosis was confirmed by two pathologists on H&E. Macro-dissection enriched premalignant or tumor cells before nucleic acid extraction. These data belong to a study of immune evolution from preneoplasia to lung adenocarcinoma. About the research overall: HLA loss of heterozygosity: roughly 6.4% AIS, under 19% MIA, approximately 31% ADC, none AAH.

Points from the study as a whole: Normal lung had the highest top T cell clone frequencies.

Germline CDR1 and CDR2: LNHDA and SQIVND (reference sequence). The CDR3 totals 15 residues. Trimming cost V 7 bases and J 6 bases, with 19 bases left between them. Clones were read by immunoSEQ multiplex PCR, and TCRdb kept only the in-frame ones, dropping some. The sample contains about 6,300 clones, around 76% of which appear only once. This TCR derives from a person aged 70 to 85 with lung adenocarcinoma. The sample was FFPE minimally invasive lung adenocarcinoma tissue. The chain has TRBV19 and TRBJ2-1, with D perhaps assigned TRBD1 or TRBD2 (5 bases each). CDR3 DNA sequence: TGTGCCAGTACCCCAAGAGCCTGGGGGTTCAATGAGCAGTTCTTC. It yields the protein CASTPRAWGFNEQFF.